The clone carrying this T cell receptor beta chain has more than one count but fewer than ten. Its cognate antigen is unknown. Using its own MiXCR run on the 5' RACE reads, TCRdb lists one record per CDR3 protein. The sample has roughly 440,000 distinct CDR3 sequences, under 20% seen once. The data were taken from a study of CD8 T cells in ankylosing spondylitis. Whole-study findings and limits: In synovial fluid and blood from reactive arthritis, some motif variants were previously reported. Seemingly characteristic of ankylosing spondylitis blood was a TCR beta motif consisting of eight highly homologous variants. From matched ankylosing spondylitis synovial fluid, disease-linked clones were reportedly recovered at significantly enriched levels.

The germline V and J ends were trimmed by 5 bases and 11 bases, with 27 bases remaining between them. Germline assignment: CDR1 SGHTA and CDR2 FQGNSA. This CDR3 has 16 amino acids. This sequence originates from a male donor with ankylosing spondylitis. The chain uses TRBV7-2 and TRBJ1-1; no firm D call. Sequencing input: blood, either unsorted or a sorted T cell fraction (not recorded which). CDR3 residues: CASSQTRSPPHNVAFF. The DNA for the CDR3 is TGTGCCAGCAGCCAGACCCGGTCCCCCCCTCATAACGTGGCTTTCTTT.